The 7 T cell receptor beta chains given below trace back to one sample, sequenced in a study of T cells in Graves' hyperthyroidism and ophthalmopathy. Amplified TCR beta CDR3 regions derived from RNA transcripts. HTBI primers were used for first-round RT-PCR of the TCR CDR3. MiXCR, applied by TCRdb to the multiplex PCR reads, yields one record per CDR3 protein. The sample carries 550,000 to 700,000 distinct CDR3 sequences, about 15% recorded once. Sequenced material: blood. Every receptor here comes from a woman aged 40 to 50 with Graves' ophthalmopathy.

The chain links TRBV6-5 to TRBJ1-6, with D maybe TRBD1 (6 bases). The CDR3 has 16 amino acids. The germline V gene encodes CDR1 MNHEY and CDR2 SVGAGI. Trimming shortened V by 2 bases and J by 8 bases, and 16 bases separated the two germline ends. The CDR3 nucleotides are TGTGCCAGCAGTTACGGGGGGGGGCACCAGGATTCACCCCTCCACTTT. This translates into CASSYGGGHQDSPLHF.

The chain is built from TRBV7-3 and TRBJ2-7, with 8 bases fitting TRBD2. The germline gives CDR1 SGHTA, CDR2 FQGTGA. The V gene end was trimmed by 2 bases and the J gene end by 2 bases; junction bases not matched to a gene: 5. This CDR3 is 15 amino acids long. The CDR3 protein is CASSLSAGVPYEQYF. CDR3 DNA sequence: TGTGCCAGCAGCTTATCAGCGGGAGTACCCTACGAGCAGTACTTC.

This chain links TRBV19 with TRBJ1-1; TRBD1 agrees at 7 bases. The CDR3 consists of 14 residues. Trimming at V came to 4 bases and at J to 6 bases, leaving 8 bases not matched to a gene. Germline CDR1 is LNHDA and CDR2 is SQIVND (reference sequence). The CDR3 DNA sequence: TGTGCCAGTAGTACCTCCCGACAGGGAGCTGAAGCTTTCTTT. Translated, it gives CASSTSRQGAEAFF.

V gene TRBV6-1 combines with J gene TRBJ1-1, with D hard to call. Germline values: CDR1 MNHNS, CDR2 SASEGT. The CDR3 has 14 residues. V was trimmed by 2 bases and J by 1 base, leaving 8 bases between them. The CDR3 region is CASSENLANTEAFF. CDR3 nucleotide sequence: TGTGCCAGCAGTGAAAACCTGGCGAACACTGAAGCTTTCTTT.

This clonotype has at least ten counts. The CDR3 sequence: CASSEYFYEGNQPQHF. The CDR3 DNA sequence: TGCGCCAGCAGTGAATACTTCTACGAAGGCAATCAGCCCCAGCATTTT. V and J are TRBV10-2 and TRBJ1-5; D not certain. This CDR3 is 16 amino acids long. Germline CDR1 is WSHSY and CDR2 is SAAADI. V was clipped by 3 bases and J by 2 bases, with 14 bases between them.

The chain uses TRBV12-3 or TRBV12-4 and TRBJ2-7; D gene uncertain. The CDR3 runs 11 residues. Trimming cost V 3 bases and J 6 bases, with 6 bases left between them. CDR3 sequence (DNA): TGTGCCAGCAGTTTGGCCATCGAGCAGTACTTC. Amino acid sequence: CASSLAIEQYF.

This clonotype was found many times. The V call is TRBV7-2, the J call TRBJ1-2; 9 bases match TRBD1. Germline V lookup: CDR1 SGHTA, CDR2 FQGNSA. CDR3 length: 15 amino acids. Germline trimming cut 2 bases from V and 6 bases from J; bases unmatched to any gene: 7. The CDR3 DNA reads as TGTGCCAGCAGCTTACCAGGGGGACAGGGCGATGGCTACACCTTC. This sequence encodes CASSLPGGQGDGYTF.